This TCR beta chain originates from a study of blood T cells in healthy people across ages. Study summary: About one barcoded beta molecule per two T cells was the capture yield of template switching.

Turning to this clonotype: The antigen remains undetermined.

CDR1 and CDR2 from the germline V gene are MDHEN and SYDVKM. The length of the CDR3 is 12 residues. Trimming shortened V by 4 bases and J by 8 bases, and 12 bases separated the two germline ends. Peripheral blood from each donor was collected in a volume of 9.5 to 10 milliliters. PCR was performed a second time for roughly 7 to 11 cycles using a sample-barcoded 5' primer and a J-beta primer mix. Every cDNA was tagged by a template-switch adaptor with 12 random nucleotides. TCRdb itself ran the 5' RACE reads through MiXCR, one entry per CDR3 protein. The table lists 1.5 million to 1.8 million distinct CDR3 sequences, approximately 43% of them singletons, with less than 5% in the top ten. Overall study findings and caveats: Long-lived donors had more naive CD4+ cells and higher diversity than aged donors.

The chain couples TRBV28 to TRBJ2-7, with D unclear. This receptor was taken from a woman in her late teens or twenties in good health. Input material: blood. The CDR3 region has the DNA TGTGCCAGCAGTTCCGAGGTACGGAAGCAGTACTTC. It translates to CASSSEVRKQYF.